These T cell receptor beta chains were read from a single sample in a study of OX40 agonist ivuxolimab in advanced cancers. Profiling relied on immunoSEQ multiplex PCR, and the TCRdb table lists in-frame clones only, not all of them. The top ten hold under 1.1% of the sample, which has 60,000 to 90,000 clones, approximately 90% seen once. The starting material was CD4+ or CD8+ T cells sorted from blood, obtained in a trial of the OX40 agonist ivuxolimab. The receptors come from an adult with an advanced solid tumor such as melanoma, head and neck, liver or kidney cancer. CDR3s include the opening cysteine and the closing phenylalanine or tryptophan.

cdr3_aa: CASSIGQGADTQYF
j_call: TRBJ2-3
v_call: TRBV19

cdr3_aa: CASSAGLAGGEDTQYF
j_call: TRBJ2-3
v_call: TRBV2

cdr3_aa: CASSLVGEKLFF
j_call: TRBJ1-4
v_call: TRBV7-2

cdr3_aa: CASSLDGAEAFF
j_call: TRBJ1-1
v_call: TRBV7-8

cdr3_aa: CASSPGTPTGELFF
j_call: TRBJ2-2
v_call: TRBV14

cdr3_aa: CASSVHFEAFF
j_call: TRBJ1-1
v_call: TRBV6-5

cdr3_aa: CASSRTGPLETQYF
j_call: TRBJ2-5
v_call: TRBV27

cdr3_aa: CASSLTPGLETDTQYF
j_call: TRBJ2-3
v_call: TRBV19

cdr3_aa: CASSYGTYNQPQHF
j_call: TRBJ1-5
v_call: TRBV6-6

cdr3_aa: CASSLDQSGRYGYTF
j_call: TRBJ1-2
v_call: TRBV5-4

cdr3_aa: CASSISAQYYGYTF
j_call: TRBJ1-2
v_call: TRBV19

cdr3_aa: CSVGTGKNTEAFF
j_call: TRBJ1-1
v_call: TRBV29-1

cdr3_aa: CASSLGQEAFYEQYF
j_call: NA
v_call: TRBV11-2

cdr3_aa: CPGSLGDRGFNQPQHF
j_call: TRBJ1-5
v_call: TRBV22-1

cdr3_aa: CASAPTGPGGNTEAFF
j_call: TRBJ1-1
v_call: TRBV18

cdr3_aa: CASSLDGQGTDTQYF
j_call: TRBJ2-3
v_call: TRBV7-2

cdr3_aa: CASSSPSGRAVFSYEQYF
j_call: TRBJ2-7
v_call: TRBV7-8

cdr3_aa: CASSEVNRYGYTF
j_call: TRBJ1-2
v_call: TRBV6-1

cdr3_aa: CATADTNTGELFF
j_call: TRBJ2-2
v_call: TRBV19

cdr3_aa: CASSRGPDGYTF
j_call: TRBJ1-2
v_call: TRBV6-1

cdr3_aa: CASSVRLAGARDTQYF
j_call: TRBJ2-3
v_call: TRBV7-2

cdr3_aa: CASSLGRGEWEQETQYF
j_call: TRBJ2-5
v_call: TRBV7-9

cdr3_aa: CASSQVSPNTEAFF
j_call: TRBJ1-1
v_call: TRBV4-2

cdr3_aa: CASSSNRGTNEKLFF
j_call: TRBJ1-4
v_call: TRBV5-1

cdr3_aa: CASSSLLAGYRTDTQYF
j_call: TRBJ2-3
v_call: TRBV28

cdr3_aa: CASSPGTSGLQETQYF
j_call: TRBJ2-5
v_call: TRBV7-9

cdr3_aa: CASSQETRGVNTEAFF
j_call: TRBJ1-1
v_call: TRBV4-2

cdr3_aa: CASSPGWGSRGSSYNEQFF
j_call: TRBJ2-1
v_call: TRBV5-1

cdr3_aa: CASREHADTDTQYF
j_call: TRBJ2-3
v_call: TRBV5-1

cdr3_aa: CASSIGQVGSQPQHF
j_call: TRBJ1-5
v_call: TRBV19

cdr3_aa: CSVDRRTGQYF
j_call: TRBJ2-7
v_call: TRBV29-1

cdr3_aa: CASSRGDGETQYF
j_call: TRBJ2-5
v_call: TRBV7-3

cdr3_aa: CASSLVQNTEAFF
j_call: TRBJ1-1
v_call: TRBV28

cdr3_aa: CASSLAGATTDTQYF
j_call: TRBJ2-3
v_call: TRBV5-1

cdr3_aa: CASSEGSGANVLTF
j_call: TRBJ2-6
v_call: TRBV6-1